The source of this T cell receptor (beta chain) is a study of blood T cell repertoires in COVID-19. Study context: The United States, Italy and Spain provided the acute and convalescent COVID-19 samples. PBMCs, B-cell-depleted T cells, or T cells provided the cDNA or gDNA that made up the material.

This CDR3 region has 14 residues. The germline V gene encodes CDR1 MGHRA and CDR2 YSYEKL. V gave up 5 bases and J gave up 7 bases; unmatched junction bases: 6. In the authors' workflow: Amplification of reference gene primers provided the estimated nucleated cell counts. The table came from immunoSEQ multiplex PCR; TCRdb's copy has only in-frame clones and leaves some out. For V, J and clone size, that table is used; D and trimming come from the DNA. The table lists 30,000 to 35,000 clones, about four fifths of them singletons. The specimen sequenced was peripheral blood. The chain uses TRBV4-1 and TRBJ2-7; 12 bases map to TRBD1. This TCR came from a man in his fifties or sixties with acute or convalescent COVID-19. The DNA for the CDR3 is TGCGCCAGCAGCAGCCGGGACAGGGGGCTTGAGCAGTACTTC. Protein product: CASSSRDRGLEQYF.